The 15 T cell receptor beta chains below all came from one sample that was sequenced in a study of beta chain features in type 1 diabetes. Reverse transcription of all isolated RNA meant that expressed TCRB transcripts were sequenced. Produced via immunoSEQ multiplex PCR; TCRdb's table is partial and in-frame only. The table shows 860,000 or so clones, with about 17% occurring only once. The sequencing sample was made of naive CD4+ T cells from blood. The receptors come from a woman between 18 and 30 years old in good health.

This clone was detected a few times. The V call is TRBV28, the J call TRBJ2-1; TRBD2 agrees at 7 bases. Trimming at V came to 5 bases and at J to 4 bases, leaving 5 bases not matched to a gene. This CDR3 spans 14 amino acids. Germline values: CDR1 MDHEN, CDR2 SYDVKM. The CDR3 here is CASSLSSGYNEQFF. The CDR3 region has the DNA TGTGCCAGCAGTCTTTCTAGCGGATACAATGAGCAGTTCTTC.

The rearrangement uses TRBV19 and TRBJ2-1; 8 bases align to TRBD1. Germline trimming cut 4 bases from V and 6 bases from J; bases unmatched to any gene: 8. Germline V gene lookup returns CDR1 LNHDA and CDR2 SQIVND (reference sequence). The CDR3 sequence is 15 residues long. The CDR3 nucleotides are TGTGCCAGTAGTACGGAACGGACAGGGACCAATGAGCAGTTCTTC. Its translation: CASSTERTGTNEQFF.

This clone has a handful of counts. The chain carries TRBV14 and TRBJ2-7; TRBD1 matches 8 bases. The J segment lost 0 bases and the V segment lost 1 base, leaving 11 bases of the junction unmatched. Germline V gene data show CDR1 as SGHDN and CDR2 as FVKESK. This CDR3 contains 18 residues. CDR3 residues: CASSQASGGVGSSYEQYF. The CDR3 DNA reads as TGTGCCAGCAGCCAAGCCTCAGGGGGCGTGGGGAGCTCCTACGAGCAGTACTTC.

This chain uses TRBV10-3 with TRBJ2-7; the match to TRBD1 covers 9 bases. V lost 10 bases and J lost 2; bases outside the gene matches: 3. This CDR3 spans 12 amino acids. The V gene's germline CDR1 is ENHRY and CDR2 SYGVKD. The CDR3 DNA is TGTGCCACCAGACAGGGGGCCTACGAGCAGTACTTC. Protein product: CATRQGAYEQYF.

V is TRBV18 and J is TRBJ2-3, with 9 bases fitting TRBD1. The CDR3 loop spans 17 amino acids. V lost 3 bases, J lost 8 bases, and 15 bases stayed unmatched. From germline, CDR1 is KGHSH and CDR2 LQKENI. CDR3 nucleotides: TGTGCCAGCTCACCCGAGGCTGGGGACAGGGTTACGGGTACGCAGTATTTT. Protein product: CASSPEAGDRVTGTQYF.

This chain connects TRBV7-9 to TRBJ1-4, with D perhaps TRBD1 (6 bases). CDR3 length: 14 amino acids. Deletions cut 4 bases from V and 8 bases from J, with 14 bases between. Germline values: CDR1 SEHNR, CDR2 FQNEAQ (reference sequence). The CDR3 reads CASSWGQGEEKLFF. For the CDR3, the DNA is TGTGCCAGCAGCTGGGGGCAGGGAGAAGAAAAACTGTTTTTT.

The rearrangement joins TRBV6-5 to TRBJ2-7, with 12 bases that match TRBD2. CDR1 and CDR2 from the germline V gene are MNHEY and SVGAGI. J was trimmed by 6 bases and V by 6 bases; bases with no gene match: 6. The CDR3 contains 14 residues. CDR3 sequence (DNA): TGTGCCAGCAGCCGAGGACTAGCGGGATCCGAGCAGTACTTC. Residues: CASSRGLAGSEQYF.

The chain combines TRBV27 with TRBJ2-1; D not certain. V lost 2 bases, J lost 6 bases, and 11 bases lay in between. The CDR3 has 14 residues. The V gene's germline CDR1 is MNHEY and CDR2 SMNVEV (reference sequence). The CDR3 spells CASSLKISSNEQFF. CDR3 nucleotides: TGTGCCAGCAGTTTAAAAATTTCAAGCAATGAGCAGTTCTTC.

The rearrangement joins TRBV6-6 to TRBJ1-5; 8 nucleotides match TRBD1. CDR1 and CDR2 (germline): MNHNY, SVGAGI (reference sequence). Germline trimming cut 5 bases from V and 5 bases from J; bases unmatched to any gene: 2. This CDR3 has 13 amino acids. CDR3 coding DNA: TGTGCCAGCAGTGACAGGGGTTATCAGCCCCAGCATTTT. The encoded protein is CASSDRGYQPQHF.

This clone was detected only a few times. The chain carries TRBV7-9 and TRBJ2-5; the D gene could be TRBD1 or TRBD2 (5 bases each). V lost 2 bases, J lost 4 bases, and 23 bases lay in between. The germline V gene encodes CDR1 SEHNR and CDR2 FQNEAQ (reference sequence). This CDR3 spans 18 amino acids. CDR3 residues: CASSLFFGARSSGETQYF. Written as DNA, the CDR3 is TGTGCCAGCAGCTTATTTTTCGGGGCTAGATCCTCTGGAGAGACCCAGTACTTC.

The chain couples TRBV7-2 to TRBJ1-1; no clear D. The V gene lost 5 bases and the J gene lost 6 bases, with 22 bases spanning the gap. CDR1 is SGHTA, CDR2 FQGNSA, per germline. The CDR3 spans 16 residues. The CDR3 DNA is TGTGCCAGCAGCCTACGTCAACAGAGATTGGGCGCTGAAGCTTTCTTT. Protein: CASSLRQQRLGAEAFF. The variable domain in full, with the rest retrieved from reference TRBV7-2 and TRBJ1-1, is GAGVSQSPSNKVTEKGKDVELRCDPISGHTALYWYRQSLGQGLEFLIYFQGNSAPDKSGLPSDRFSAERTGGSVSTLTIQRTQQEDSAVYLCASSLRQQRLGAEAFFGQGTRLTVV.

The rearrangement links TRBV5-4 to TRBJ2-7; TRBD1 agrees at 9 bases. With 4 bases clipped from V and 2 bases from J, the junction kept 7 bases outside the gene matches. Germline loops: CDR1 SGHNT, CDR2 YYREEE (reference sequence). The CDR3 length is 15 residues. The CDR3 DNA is TGTGCCAGCAGCCGTCGGGACAGGGTCACCTACGAGCAGTACTTC. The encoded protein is CASSRRDRVTYEQYF.

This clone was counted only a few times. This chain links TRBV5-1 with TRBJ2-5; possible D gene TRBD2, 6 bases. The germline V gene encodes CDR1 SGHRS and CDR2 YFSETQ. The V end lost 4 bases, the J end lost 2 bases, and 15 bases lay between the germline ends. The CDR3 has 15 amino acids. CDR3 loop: CASSRARLVQETQYF. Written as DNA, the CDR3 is TGCGCCAGCAGCCGGGCCAGACTAGTGCAAGAGACCCAGTACTTC.

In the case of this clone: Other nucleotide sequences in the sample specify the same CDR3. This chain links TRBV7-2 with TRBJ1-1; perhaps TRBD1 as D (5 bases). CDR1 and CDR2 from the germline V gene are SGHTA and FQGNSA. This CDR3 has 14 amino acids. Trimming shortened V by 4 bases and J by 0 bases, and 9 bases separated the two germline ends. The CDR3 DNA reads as TGTGCCAGCAGCTCGGGGACGGTGAACACTGAAGCTTTCTTT. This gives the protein CASSSGTVNTEAFF.

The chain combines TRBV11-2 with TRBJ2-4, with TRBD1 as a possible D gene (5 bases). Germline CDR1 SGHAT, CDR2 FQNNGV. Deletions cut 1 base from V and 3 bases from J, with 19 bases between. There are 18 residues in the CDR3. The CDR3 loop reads CASSLGQLVTWGKNIQYF. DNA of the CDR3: TGTGCCAGCAGCTTAGGACAGTTGGTGACTTGGGGCAAAAACATTCAGTACTTC. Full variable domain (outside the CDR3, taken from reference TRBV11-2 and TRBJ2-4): EAGVAQSPRYKIIEKRQSVAFWCNPISGHATLYWYQQILGQGPKLLIQFQNNGVVDDSQLPKDRFSAERLKGVDSTLKIQPAKLEDSAVYLCASSLGQLVTWGKNIQYFGAGTRLSVL.